This entry lists 24 T cell receptor beta chains sequenced from one sample in a study of T-cell reconstitution after alpha-beta-depleted transplantation in children. Library preparation (for TCRbeta) was performed with unique molecular identifiers. Via MiXCR, TCRdb re-called the PCR reads, giving one row per CDR3 protein. The sample holds under 350,000 distinct CDR3 sequences, 9.9% seen once. This specimen was PBMCs from the stem cell graft donor, taken from the stem cell graft. These receptors came from a human donor who donated a stem cell graft to a child with SCID.

A word on this clonotype: A junction boundary mismatches the germline segment, possibly from a read error. This chain uses TRBV11-1 with TRBJ2-1, with TRBD2 matching over 10 bases. This CDR3 spans 18 amino acids. CDR1 SGHAT and CDR2 FQDESV come from the germline V gene (reference sequence). The CDR3 here is CASSYSGGSPMFYNVQFF. CDR3 DNA sequence: TGTGCCAGCAGCTATAGCGGGGGGTCCCCAATGTTCTACAATGTGCAGTTCTTC.

There are many counts of this clonotype. The chain has TRBV20-1 and TRBJ2-7, with D perhaps TRBD1 (6 bases). Germline V gene data show CDR1 as DFQATT and CDR2 as SNEGSKA (reference sequence). The V end was cut by 3 bases, the J end by 3 bases, with 15 bases between. This CDR3 is 14 amino acids long. The chain's CDR3 is CSARGLGGRYEQYF. The CDR3 DNA is TGCAGTGCTAGGGGTTTAGGGGGACGCTACGAGCAGTACTTC.

This clonotype was counted at least ten times. CDR3: CASSEDRGPGEQYF. Here the CDR3 DNA reads TGCGCCAGCAGTGAGGACAGGGGGCCTGGCGAGCAGTACTTC. This rearrangement joins TRBV10-2 to TRBJ2-7; 10 bases agree with TRBD1. CDR3 length equals 14 residues. V trimming: 2 bases; J trimming: 6 bases; junction bases outside the gene matches: 4. Germline CDR1 reads WSHSY; CDR2 reads SAAADI.

The rearrangement links TRBV12-3 or TRBV12-4 to TRBJ2-2; 8 positions agree with TRBD1. This CDR3 spans 13 amino acids. V lost 8 bases to trimming and J lost 3 bases; unmatched junction nucleotides: 2. CDR3 residues: CASRDRYTGELFF. CDR3 DNA: TGTGCCAGCCGGGACAGGTACACCGGGGAGCTGTTTTTT.

This clonotype was seen a handful of times. The chain employs TRBV5-1 and TRBJ2-7; D is possibly TRBD2 (5 bases). The CDR3 spans 16 residues. Between the trimmed V and J ends, which lost 0 bases and 0 bases, there was a span of 13 bases. Germline loops: CDR1 SGHRS, CDR2 YFSETQ. In DNA, the CDR3 is TGCGCCAGCAGCTTGGTAACGGGGTCAAGCTCCTACGAGCAGTACTTC. Residues: CASSLVTGSSSYEQYF.

The genes are TRBV9 and TRBJ2-2; 11 positions agree with TRBD2. This CDR3 spans 18 amino acids. V trimming: 4 bases; J trimming: 1 base; junction bases outside the gene matches: 9. Germline-derived CDR1 and CDR2 are SGDLS and YYNGEE. CDR3 residues: CASSPGLAGGKNTGELFF. The CDR3 nucleotides are TGTGCCAGCAGCCCCGGGCTAGCGGGGGGAAAGAACACCGGGGAGCTGTTTTTT.

Many counts were recorded for this clonotype. The chain is built from TRBV5-1 and TRBJ1-5; perhaps TRBD1 as D (5 bases). Germline assignment: CDR1 SGHRS and CDR2 YFSETQ. The CDR3 sequence is 13 residues long. V dropped 3 bases and J dropped 3 bases, with 7 bases sitting between them. The CDR3 DNA is TGCGCCAGCAGCTGGGGGTCCAATCAGCCCCAGCATTTT. Translated: CASSWGSNQPQHF.

This clonotype was counted at least ten times. V usage is TRBV12-3 or TRBV12-4 and J usage is TRBJ1-3; D not resolved. The CDR3 contains 15 residues. V was clipped by 5 bases and J by 2 bases, with 13 bases between them. CDR3 sequence (DNA): TGTGCCAGCAGTCAGTTGACGGCTCCTGGAAACACCATATATTTT. This codes for CASSQLTAPGNTIYF.

The chain recombines TRBV5-1 with TRBJ2-1; TRBD1 agrees at 10 bases. This CDR3 spans 14 amino acids. Per germline, CDR1 SGHRS and CDR2 YFSETQ. Trimming took 4 bases from V and 8 from J; bases not matched to a gene: 6. CDR3 sequence (DNA): TGCGCCAGCAGCACGGGACAGGGGATACATGAGCAGTTCTTC. It translates to CASSTGQGIHEQFF.

This clonotype was counted ten times or more. The chain couples TRBV7-8 to TRBJ2-5, with TRBD2 identical over 12 bases. Germline V gives CDR1 SGHVS, CDR2 FQNEAQ. The CDR3 has 17 residues. J was trimmed by 3 bases and V by 0 bases; bases with no gene match: 5. CDR3 amino acids: CASSLAGLAGGKETQYF. Written as DNA, the CDR3 is TGTGCCAGCAGCTTAGCCGGGCTAGCGGGGGGGAAAGAGACCCAGTACTTC.

This clonotype turned up a few times. The V gene is TRBV12-5, the J gene TRBJ2-7; 7 bases align to TRBD1. V shed 5 bases and J 0 bases; nucleotides not matched to a gene: 4. CDR1 is LGHNT, CDR2 FRNRAP, per germline. The CDR3 has 14 residues. This chain's CDR3 is CASGLRDSSYEQYF. The CDR3 bases are TGTGCTAGTGGTCTCCGGGACAGCTCCTACGAGCAGTACTTC.

The chain couples TRBV5-1 to TRBJ1-2; 9 bases line up with TRBD1. The V segment lost 6 bases and the J segment 2 bases; nucleotides outside the gene matches: 14. Looked up from germline, CDR1 is SGHRS and CDR2 is YFSETQ. This CDR3 has 17 residues. The CDR3, as DNA: TGCGCCAGCACAGGGACGTCCGGGACAGGGATGAACTATGGCTACACCTTC. Amino acid sequence: CASTGTSGTGMNYGYTF. The entire variable domain, with the rest obtained from reference TRBV5-1 and TRBJ1-2, is as follows: KAGVTQTPRYLIKTRGQQVTLSCSPISGHRSVSWYQQTPGQGLQFLFEYFSETQRNKGNFPGRFSGRQFSNSRSEMNVSTLELGDSALYLCASTGTSGTGMNYGYTFGSGTRLTVV.

This clonotype was detected many times. This chain uses TRBV12-3 or TRBV12-4 with TRBJ2-3; tentatively, D is TRBD1 or TRBD2 (5 bases each). The ends were cut back, 5 bases at V and 9 bases at J, with 12 bases in the middle. The CDR3 totals 12 residues. The CDR3 DNA sequence: TGTGCCAGCAGTAGGGACGGCCAAACGCAGTATTTT. Protein sequence: CASSRDGQTQYF.

The chain employs TRBV20-1 and TRBJ1-2; weak D call: TRBD1 (5 bases). Trimming pared 4 bases from V and 3 bases from J, leaving 21 bases between. CDR3 length: 16 amino acids. CDR1 DFQATT and CDR2 SNEGSKA come from the germline V gene (reference sequence). The CDR3 loop is CSAIVRGGGLDYGYTF. The CDR3 nucleotides read TGCAGTGCTATAGTCCGGGGGGGTGGTCTAGACTATGGCTACACCTTC.

This chain uses TRBV6-2 or TRBV6-3 with TRBJ1-1; no reliable D call. The CDR3 consists of 13 residues. V dropped 5 bases and J dropped 2 bases, with 9 bases sitting between them. From germline, CDR1 is MNHEY and CDR2 SVGEGT. CDR3 DNA sequence: TGTGCCAGCAGTAAATATGACAACACTGAAGCTTTCTTT. Translating gives CASSKYDNTEAFF.

This clonotype was seen at least ten times. J is TRBJ2-5 and V is TRBV9; D is perhaps TRBD2 (5 bases). The V end was cut by 0 bases, the J end by 5 bases, with 14 bases between. CDR1 is SGDLS and CDR2 is YYNGEE in the germline V gene. This CDR3 region has 15 residues. The CDR3 nucleotides are TGTGCCAGCAGCGTAGATGTAACTAGTACGGAGACCCAGTACTTC. Protein: CASSVDVTSTETQYF.

This clonotype has more than one count but fewer than ten. The genes are TRBV12-3 or TRBV12-4 and TRBJ2-1; 8 bases align to TRBD1. V shed 6 bases, J shed 6 bases, and the junction held 10 bases outside the gene matches. The CDR3 spans 15 residues. In DNA form, the CDR3 reads TGTGCCAGCAGCCGCACTACCGGGACAGGCAATGAGCAGTTCTTC. It is translated as CASSRTTGTGNEQFF.

This clonotype was seen many times. This chain joins TRBV24-1 and TRBJ2-1, with 7 bases identical to TRBD1. The CDR3 runs 13 residues. CDR1 and CDR2 from the germline V gene are KGHDR and SFDVKD. V was pared by 7 bases and J by 6 bases, with 5 bases of the junction left unmatched. The CDR3 protein is CATSDDRVNEQFF. In nucleotides, the CDR3 is TGTGCCACCAGCGATGACAGGGTCAATGAGCAGTTCTTC.

The chain couples TRBV27 to TRBJ1-4, with D maybe TRBD1 (5 bases). Germline loops: CDR1 MNHEY, CDR2 SMNVEV (reference sequence). Trimming took off 5 bases at V and 7 bases at J, with 14 bases between the two ends. This CDR3 is 14 amino acids long. The CDR3 nucleotides read TGTGCCAGCAGTCCTCAGGGATTGAGTGAAAAACTGTTTTTT. Encoded protein: CASSPQGLSEKLFF.

The chain couples TRBV12-3 or TRBV12-4 to TRBJ2-1, with D uncertain. Trimming shortened V by 6 bases and J by 0 bases, and 12 bases separated the two germline ends. This CDR3 has 15 amino acids. The CDR3 here is CASSPETISYNEQFF. The CDR3 bases are TGTGCCAGCAGCCCCGAGACAATCTCCTACAATGAGCAGTTCTTC.

This clonotype has more than one count but fewer than ten. The gene calls are TRBV25-1 and TRBJ1-4; no definite D call. The CDR3 totals 14 residues. Germline-derived CDR1 and CDR2 are MGHDK and SYGVNS. V lost 2 bases to trimming and J lost 7 bases, with 11 bases between them. Here the CDR3 DNA reads TGTGCCAGCAGTGAACGTTCCGGACGTGAAAAACTGTTTTTT. Residues: CASSERSGREKLFF.

This clonotype was recorded many times. J is TRBJ2-3 and V is TRBV3-1, with D possibly matching TRBD2 (6 bases). The CDR3 is 15 residues long. The ends were cut back, 1 base at V and 2 bases at J, with 10 bases in the middle. CDR1 and CDR2 from the germline V gene are LGHDT and YNNKEL (reference sequence). CDR3 amino acids: CASSQVPGVTDTQYF. For the CDR3, the DNA is TGTGCCAGCAGCCAAGTTCCGGGGGTCACAGATACGCAGTATTTT.

This sequence joins TRBV5-1 and TRBJ2-2, with D possibly being TRBD1 (5 bases). Germline V gene lookup returns CDR1 SGHRS and CDR2 YFSETQ. The V end lost 4 bases, the J end lost 3 bases, and 19 bases lay between the germline ends. The CDR3 spans 17 residues. For the CDR3, the DNA is TGCGCCAGCAGCCCAAGGCCTCAGGGAACCTACACCGGGGAGCTGTTTTTT. Amino acids: CASSPRPQGTYTGELFF.

The rearrangement links TRBV24-1 to TRBJ1-5; possibly TRBD1 for D (6 bases). The CDR3 length is 15 residues. The germline V and J ends were trimmed by 3 bases and 1 base, with 9 bases remaining between them. Per the germline V gene, CDR1 is KGHDR and CDR2 is SFDVKD. CDR3 region: CATSDVQGSNQPQHF. Here the CDR3 DNA reads TGTGCCACCAGTGATGTACAGGGCAGCAATCAGCCCCAGCATTTT.